Described below is a single TCR beta chain sequence and its context. This record comes from a study of T cell changes during pregnancy in multiple sclerosis. Clones were sequenced by immunoSEQ multiplex PCR, and TCRdb holds only the in-frame ones, with some missing. The data contain 40,000 to 55,000 clones, around 92% of them singletons. V lost 5 bases, J lost 2 bases, and 16 bases lay in between. Germline V gene data show CDR1 as KGHSH and CDR2 as LQKENI. This CDR3 has 15 residues. The chain employs TRBV18 and TRBJ2-7; D is perhaps TRBD1 (6 bases). The source of this sequence is a female donor with multiple sclerosis, enrolled in a pregnancy study. The source was CD4+ T cells from peripheral blood mononuclear cells, collected in the third trimester of pregnancy. CDR3 bases: TGTGCCAGCTCATCCCCAGGGGAAGGGACCTACGAGCAGTACTTC. This codes for CASSSPGEGTYEQYF.